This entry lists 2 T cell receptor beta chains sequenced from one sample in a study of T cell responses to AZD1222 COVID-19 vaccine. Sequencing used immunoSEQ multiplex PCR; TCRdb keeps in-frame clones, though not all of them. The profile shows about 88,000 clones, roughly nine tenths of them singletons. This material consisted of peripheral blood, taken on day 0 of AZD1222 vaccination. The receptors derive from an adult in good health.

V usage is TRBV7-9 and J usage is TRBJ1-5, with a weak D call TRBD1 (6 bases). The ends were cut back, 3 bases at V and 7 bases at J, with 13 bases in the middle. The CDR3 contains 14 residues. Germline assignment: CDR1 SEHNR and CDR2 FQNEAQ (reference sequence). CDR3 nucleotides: TGTGCCAGCAGCTTTGGACAGTTCGAGCAGCCCCAGCATTTT. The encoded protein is CASSFGQFEQPQHF.

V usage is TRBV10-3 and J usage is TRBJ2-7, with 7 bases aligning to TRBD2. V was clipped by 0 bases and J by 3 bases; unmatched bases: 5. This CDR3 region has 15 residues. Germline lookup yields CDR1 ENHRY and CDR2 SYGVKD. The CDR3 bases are TGTGCCATCAGTGAGTCGGGGGGGGAAATCTACGAGCAGTACTTC. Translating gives CAISESGGEIYEQYF.